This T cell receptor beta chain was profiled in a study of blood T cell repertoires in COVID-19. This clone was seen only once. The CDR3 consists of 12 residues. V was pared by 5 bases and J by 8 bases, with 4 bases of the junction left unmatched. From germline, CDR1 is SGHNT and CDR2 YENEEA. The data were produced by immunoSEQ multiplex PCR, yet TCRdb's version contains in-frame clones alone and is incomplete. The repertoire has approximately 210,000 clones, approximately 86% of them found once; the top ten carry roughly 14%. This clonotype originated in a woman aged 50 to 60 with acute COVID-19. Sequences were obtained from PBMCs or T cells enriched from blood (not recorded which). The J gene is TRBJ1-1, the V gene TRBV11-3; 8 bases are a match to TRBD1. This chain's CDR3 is CASSPGQGEAFF. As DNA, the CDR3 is TGTGCCAGCAGCCCTGGACAGGGAGAAGCTTTCTTT.